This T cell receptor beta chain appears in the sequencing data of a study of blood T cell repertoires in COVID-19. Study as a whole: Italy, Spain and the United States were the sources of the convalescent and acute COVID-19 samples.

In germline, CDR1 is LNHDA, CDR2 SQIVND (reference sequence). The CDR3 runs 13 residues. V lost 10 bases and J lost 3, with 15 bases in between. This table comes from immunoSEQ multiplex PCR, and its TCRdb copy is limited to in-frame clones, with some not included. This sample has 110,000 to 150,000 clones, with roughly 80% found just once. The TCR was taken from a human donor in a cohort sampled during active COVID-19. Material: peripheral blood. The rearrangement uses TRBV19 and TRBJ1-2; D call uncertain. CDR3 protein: CANPDCADYGYTF. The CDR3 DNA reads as TGTGCCAACCCGGACTGCGCGGACTATGGCTACACCTTC.